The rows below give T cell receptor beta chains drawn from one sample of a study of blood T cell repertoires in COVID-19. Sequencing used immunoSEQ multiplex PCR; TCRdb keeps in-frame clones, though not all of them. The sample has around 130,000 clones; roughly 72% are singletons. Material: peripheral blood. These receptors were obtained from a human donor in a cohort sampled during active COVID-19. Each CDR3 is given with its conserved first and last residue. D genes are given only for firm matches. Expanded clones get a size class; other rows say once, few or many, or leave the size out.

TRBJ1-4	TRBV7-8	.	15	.	CASSPRRSYNEKLFF	TGTGCCAGCAGCCCCCGCCGATCCTATAATGAAAAACTGTTTTTT
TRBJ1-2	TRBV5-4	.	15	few	CASSYDSQPYYGYTF	TGTGCCAGCAGCTATGACAGCCAACCATACTATGGCTACACCTTC
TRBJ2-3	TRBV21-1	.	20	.	CASTQIEVAGATNSTDTQYF	TGTGCCAGCACTCAAATTGAGGTAGCGGGGGCCACAAATAGCACAGATACGCAGTATTTT
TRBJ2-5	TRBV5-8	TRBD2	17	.	CASSLGGGLAGVETQYF	TGTGCCAGCAGCCTCGGAGGGGGACTAGCGGGGGTTGAGACCCAGTACTTC
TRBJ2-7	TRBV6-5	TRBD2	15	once	CASSYSGSGGYEQYF	TGTGCCAGCAGTTACTCGGGTAGCGGGGGGTACGAGCAGTACTTC
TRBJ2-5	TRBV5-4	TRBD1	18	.	CASSLASGRDSIQGAQYF	TGTGCCAGCAGCTTGGCGAGCGGCAGGGATAGCATTCAGGGGGCCCAGTACTTC
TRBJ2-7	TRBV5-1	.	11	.	CASSLAGEQYF	TGCGCCAGCAGCTTGGCCGGCGAGCAGTACTTC
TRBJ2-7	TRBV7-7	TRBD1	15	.	CASSLSRDSGNEQYF	TGTGCCAGCAGCCTCTCCCGGGACAGTGGAAACGAGCAGTACTTC
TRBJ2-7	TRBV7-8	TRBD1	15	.	CASSRLAGGTYEQYF	TGTGCCAGCAGCCGTCTTGCAGGGGGTACATACGAGCAGTACTTC
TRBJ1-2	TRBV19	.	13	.	CASSLRSLAGYTF	TGTGCCAGTAGTCTACGGTCCCTCGCTGGCTACACCTTC
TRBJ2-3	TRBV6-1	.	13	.	CASSESGTNTQYF	TGTGCCAGCAGTGAATCGGGAACTAATACGCAGTATTTT
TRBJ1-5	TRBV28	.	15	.	CASFEGEISNQPQHF	TGTGCCAGCTTCGAGGGCGAGATTAGCAATCAGCCCCAGCATTTT
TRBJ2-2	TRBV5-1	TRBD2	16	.	CASSILSGRNTGELFF	TGCGCCAGCAGCATCCTAAGCGGGAGAAACACCGGGGAGCTGTTTTTT
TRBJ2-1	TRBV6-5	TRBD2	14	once	CASSYGAGRGEQFF	TGTGCCAGCAGTTACGGAGCGGGACGGGGAGAGCAGTTCTTC
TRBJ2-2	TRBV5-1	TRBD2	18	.	CASSLAILAGVRTGELFF	TGCGCCAGCAGCTTGGCCATACTAGCGGGGGTTCGCACCGGGGAGCTGTTTTTT
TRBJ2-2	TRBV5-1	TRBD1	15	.	CASSLQGANTGELFF	TGCGCCAGCAGCTTACAGGGGGCGAACACCGGGGAGCTGTTTTTT
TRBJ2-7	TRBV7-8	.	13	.	CASSPPGVEEQYF	TGTGCCAGCAGCCCCCCAGGGGTGGAGGAGCAGTACTTC
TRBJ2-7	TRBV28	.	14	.	CASSNGGSSYEQYF	TGTGCCAGCAGCAATGGGGGCAGCTCCTACGAGCAGTACTTC
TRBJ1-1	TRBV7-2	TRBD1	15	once	CASSSDRGLNTEAFF	TGTGCCAGCAGCTCAGACAGGGGGCTGAACACTGAAGCTTTCTTT
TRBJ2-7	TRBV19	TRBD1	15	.	CASSSYWDRAYEQYF	TGTGCCAGTAGTTCCTACTGGGACAGAGCCTACGAGCAGTACTTC
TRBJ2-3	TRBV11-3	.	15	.	CASSLGGSSTDTQYF	TGTGCCAGCAGCTTAGGTGGGAGCAGCACAGATACGCAGTATTTT
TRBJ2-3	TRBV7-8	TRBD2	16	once	CASSQTSGGAWDTQYF	TGTGCCAGCAGCCAGACTAGCGGGGGGGCGTGGGATACGCAGTATTTT
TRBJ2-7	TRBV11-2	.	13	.	CASSRQVAYEQYF	TGTGCCAGCAGCCGACAGGTCGCGTACGAGCAGTACTTC
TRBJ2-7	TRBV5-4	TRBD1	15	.	CASSLGDRVPYEQYF	TGTGCCAGCAGCTTGGGTGACAGGGTACCCTACGAGCAGTACTTC
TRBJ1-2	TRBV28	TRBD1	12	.	CASSSTGYGYTF	TGTGCCAGCAGTTCGACAGGGTATGGCTACACCTTC
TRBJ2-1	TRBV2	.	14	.	CASIETGTVGEQFF	TGTGCCAGCATCGAAACCGGGACTGTGGGTGAGCAGTTCTTC
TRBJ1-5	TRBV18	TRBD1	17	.	CASSPFGQGGGNQPQHF	TGTGCCAGCTCACCATTTGGACAGGGCGGCGGGAATCAGCCCCAGCATTTT
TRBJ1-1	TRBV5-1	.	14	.	CASSLGGGNTEAFF	TGCGCCAGCAGCTTGGGCGGGGGGAACACTGAAGCTTTCTTT
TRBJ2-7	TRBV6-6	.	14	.	CASSPPPGTYEQYF	TGTGCCAGCAGCCCCCCTCCCGGGACCTACGAGCAGTACTTC
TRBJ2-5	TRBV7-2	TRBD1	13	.	CASTTDRQETQYF	TGTGCCAGCACCACGGACAGGCAAGAGACCCAGTACTTC
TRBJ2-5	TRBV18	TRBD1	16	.	CASSPPQGQGQETQYF	TGTGCCAGCTCACCACCCCAAGGACAGGGGCAAGAGACCCAGTACTTC
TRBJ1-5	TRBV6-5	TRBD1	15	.	CASKMDRGPDQPQHF	TGTGCCAGCAAGATGGACAGGGGGCCAGATCAGCCCCAGCATTTT
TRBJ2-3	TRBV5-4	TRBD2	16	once	CASSVPGLGRTDTQYF	TGTGCCAGCAGCGTCCCGGGACTAGGGCGCACAGATACGCAGTATTTT
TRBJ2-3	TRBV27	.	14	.	CASSLTGFADTQYF	TGTGCCAGCAGTTTAACAGGTTTCGCAGATACGCAGTATTTT
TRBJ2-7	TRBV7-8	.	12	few	CASSRSSYEQYF	TGTGCCAGCAGCCGCAGCTCCTACGAGCAGTACTTC
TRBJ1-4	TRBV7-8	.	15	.	CASSPQATTNEKLFF	TGTGCCAGCAGCCCTCAGGCCACTACTAATGAAAAACTGTTTTTT
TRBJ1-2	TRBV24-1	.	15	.	CATSDPVTPPYGYTF	TGTGCCACCAGTGACCCCGTGACTCCGCCCTATGGCTACACCTTC
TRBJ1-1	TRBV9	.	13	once	CASSLVTNTEAFF	TGTGCCAGCAGCCTTGTCACTAACACTGAAGCTTTCTTT